The rows below give T cell receptor beta chains drawn from one sample of a study of cytomegalovirus exposure and HLA in healthy donors. Libraries were prepared by immunoSEQ multiplex PCR; TCRdb keeps only in-frame clonotypes and omits some of them. The profile shows approximately 160,000 clones, roughly four fifths of them singletons. The specimen was PBMCs. These receptors were collected from a girl aged 10-17 years in good health and CMV-seropositive. CDR3s include the opening cysteine and the closing phenylalanine or tryptophan. A D gene is named only where the DNA matches it firmly. For some rows the clone size is stated as once, few or many, or as a class when expanded; others skip it.

V	size	D	J	CDR3	DNA
TRBV6-1	NA	TRBD1	TRBJ1-1	CASSETGLADTEAFF	TGTGCCAGCAGTGAGACAGGGCTCGCGGACACTGAAGCTTTCTTT
TRBV4-1	NA	TRBD1	TRBJ1-6	CASSQVGPTGSPLHF	TGCGCCAGCAGCCAAGTGGGACCGACAGGGTCACCCCTCCACTTT
TRBV7-9	once	NA	TRBJ1-6	CASQSVRSSYNSPLHF	TGTGCCAGCCAGTCGGTGAGGAGCTCCTATAATTCACCCCTCCACTTT
TRBV5-1	NA	NA	TRBJ2-1	CASSSARGNEQFF	TGCGCCAGCAGCTCTGCGAGAGGGAATGAGCAGTTCTTC
TRBV19	NA	TRBD1	TRBJ1-1	CASSTLDRGRLNTEAFF	TGTGCCAGTAGTACCCTCGACAGGGGGCGATTGAACACTGAAGCTTTCTTT
TRBV28	NA	NA	TRBJ1-2	CASSPPGINYGYTF	TGTGCCAGCAGCCCTCCGGGGATTAACTATGGCTACACCTTC
TRBV5-4	NA	NA	TRBJ1-3	CASSPSSFREATGNTIYF	TGTGCCAGCAGCCCCAGTTCTTTCCGGGAGGCAACTGGAAACACCATATATTTT
TRBV4-1	once	NA	TRBJ1-2	CASSRGRGDGYTF	TGCGCCAGCAGCCGCGGCAGGGGTGATGGCTACACCTTC
TRBV5-1	NA	NA	TRBJ2-7	CASREGGGRVYEQYF	TGCGCCAGCCGGGAAGGGGGGGGGCGCGTCTACGAGCAGTACTTC
TRBV10-1	NA	NA	TRBJ1-2	CASSERPGLGYTF	TGCGCCAGCAGTGAGCGGCCAGGCCTCGGCTACACCTTC
TRBV27	NA	TRBD1	TRBJ1-1	CASKVGQGLSEAFF	TGTGCCAGCAAGGTGGGACAGGGTCTTTCTGAAGCTTTCTTT
TRBV5-1	NA	NA	TRBJ1-2	CASSLAETDSYGYTF	TGCGCCAGCAGCTTGGCCGAGACAGATAGCTATGGCTACACCTTC
TRBV11-2	NA	NA	TRBJ1-1	CASSPNTGTLNTEAFF	TGTGCCAGCAGCCCGAATACCGGGACATTGAACACTGAAGCTTTCTTT
TRBV4-1	NA	TRBD1	TRBJ1-5	CASSQDRGPNQPQHF	TGCGCCAGCAGCCAAGATAGGGGGCCCAATCAGCCCCAGCATTTT
TRBV5-4	NA	NA	TRBJ1-1	CASSWETLVNTEAFF	TGTGCCAGCAGCTGGGAGACTTTGGTGAACACTGAAGCTTTCTTT
TRBV5-1	NA	NA	TRBJ1-2	CASSLSLPGRGTHGYTF	TGCGCCAGCAGCTTGTCCCTTCCGGGACGAGGGACTCATGGCTACACCTTC
TRBV6-6	NA	TRBD1	TRBJ1-1	CASSSYRGRGTEAFF	TGTGCCAGCAGTTCTTACAGGGGAAGGGGCACTGAAGCTTTCTTT
TRBV6-1	NA	NA	TRBJ1-2	CASSEFEVGGYTF	TGTGCCAGCAGTGAATTCGAGGTCGGAGGCTACACCTTC
TRBV7-3	NA	TRBD1	TRBJ1-2	CASSQGGRTNYGYTF	TGTGCCAGCAGCCAAGGGGGCAGAACTAACTATGGCTACACCTTC
TRBV27	few	TRBD2	TRBJ2-1	CAISPGLAANEQFF	TGTGCCATCTCTCCGGGGCTAGCGGCGAATGAGCAGTTCTTC
TRBV5-1	NA	NA	TRBJ2-7	CASSSLDRLAYEQYF	TGCGCCAGCAGCTCCCTCGACAGGCTAGCCTACGAGCAGTACTTC